The rows below give T cell receptor beta chains drawn from one sample of a study of blood T cell repertoires in COVID-19. TCRdb keeps only in-frame clones here, not all; method: immunoSEQ multiplex PCR. The repertoire holds about 290,000 clones, with about 90% as singletons. Sequencing was performed on peripheral blood. Receptors were obtained from a young woman with COVID-19, enrolled during active disease. The conserved cysteine and the conserved F or W are not part of the CDR3 here. Each record gives: J gene, V gene, CDR3 protein.

TRBJ2-3 TRBV6-6 ASSYGLAGTTDTQY
TRBJ1-2 TRBV7-9 ASSPQGGGYGYT
TRBJ1-5 TRBV2 ASSAGLTPQH
TRBJ2-1 TRBV7-2 ASSLGSVSYNEQF
TRBJ1-2 TRBV7-8 ASSLRSTNYGYT
TRBJ1-2 TRBV27 ASSLIGEGDGYGYT
TRBJ1-2 TRBV6-5 ASTLSHDSYGYT
TRBJ2-3 TRBV24-1 ATSAEGVADTQY
TRBJ2-2 TRBV7-9 ARGPREKNTGELF
TRBJ2-1 TRBV19 ASSIGHNHYNEQF
TRBJ2-5 TRBV6-5 ASGNGQGAGETQY
TRBJ2-7 TRBV6-5 ASMRQGAREQY
TRBJ1-1 TRBV19 ASSIEGSNTEAF
TRBJ2-5 TRBV6-6 ATRWGTLAGQETQY
TRBJ2-5 TRBV2 ASSGQRQETQY
TRBJ1-2 TRBV19 ASWGGQGSGYT
TRBJ1-5 TRBV6-2/TRBV6-3 ASSYRPDRVGQPQH
TRBJ2-1 TRBV12-5 ASGLGLAGSYNEQF
TRBJ1-2 TRBV11-2 ASSFVGQGGGYT
TRBJ2-7 TRBV10-1 ASSPALGLPPAYEQY
TRBJ1-3 TRBV6-6 ASRLQGSGNTIY
TRBJ1-5 TRBV7-9 ASSYSSGTGGFYQPQH
TRBJ1-1 TRBV27 ASSFGARLNTEAF
TRBJ1-2 TRBV21-1 ARGAGAWAGYT
TRBJ2-1 TRBV6-6 ASSLGTSSNEQF
TRBJ2-7 TRBV13 ASSPSYLQGSYEQY
TRBJ1-5 TRBV6-5 ASSQDRFHQPQH
TRBJ2-5 TRBV2 ASSSGQGDEETQY
TRBJ2-1 TRBV18 ASSRDRGGSYNEQF
TRBJ1-2 TRBV5-6 ASSFFDRGHGYT
TRBJ1-4 TRBV18 AGATATNEKLF
TRBJ2-1 TRBV9 ASSVPRGGPSEYEQF
TRBJ2-5 TRBV3-1/TRBV3-2 ASSQESPMTSGGAGKTQY
TRBJ2-1 TRBV11-2 ASSVTGSRYDEQF
TRBJ2-3 TRBV15 ATSRNSGVENTQY
TRBJ1-1 TRBV12-5 ASGPALGEAF
TRBJ1-2 TRBV6-6 ASQGAGHYYGYT
TRBJ1-3 TRBV5-6 ASSLWGQSGNTIY
TRBJ1-1 TRBV19 ASNQNTEAF
TRBJ2-7 TRBV5-4 ASSFGTLEQY
TRBJ1-2 TRBV5-1 ASSSDRGRGNYGYT
TRBJ2-5 TRBV10-2 ASIPQGGGGPQETQY
TRBJ1-2 TRBV11-1 ASSFVGLNGYYGYT
TRBJ1-2 TRBV11-2 ASSLGPETGAYGYT
TRBJ2-7 TRBV6-5 ASQTEVGGPYEQY
TRBJ2-3 TRBV7-8 ASSKDRGQRPTDTQY
TRBJ2-1 TRBV21-1 ASYLAGGDEQF
TRBJ2-1 TRBV2 ASSPGLYNEQF
TRBJ2-7 TRBV24-1 ATSDPWGTGLHEQY
TRBJ1-2 TRBV6-4 ASSDSPRTGGFYGYT
TRBJ2-1 TRBV4-1 ASSPGHTSLNEQF
TRBJ2-3 TRBV7-6 ASSQTSGGAGDTQY
TRBJ2-1 TRBV5-4 ASSSLARGHEQF
TRBJ1-1 TRBV19 ASRNWATQAF